This T cell receptor beta chain is drawn from a study of T cell responses to AZD1222 COVID-19 vaccine. Notes on this clone: Its matching antigen is unknown.

The protocol was immunoSEQ multiplex PCR, while the TCRdb copy is restricted to in-frame clones and leaves out a portion. The table lists 130,000 to 150,000 clones, about nine tenths of them singletons, with around 3.6% in the top ten. Findings and limits, study-wide: With dominance at 160-218 and 743-854, vaccine-associated CD4 TCRs spanned spike. Sampling that yielded the repertoires occurred only after the peak T cell response.

This CDR3 spans 14 amino acids. V was pared by 5 bases and J by 3 bases, with 13 bases between. Germline CDR1 SGHVS, CDR2 FQNEAQ. The receptor was isolated from an adult in good health. The rearrangement joins TRBV7-8 to TRBJ1-1; D not certain. The sample here was peripheral blood, taken on day 0 of AZD1222 vaccination. The CDR3 loop is CASSLILKDTEAFF. As DNA, the CDR3 is TGTGCCAGCAGCCTCATTTTAAAGGACACTGAAGCTTTCTTT.